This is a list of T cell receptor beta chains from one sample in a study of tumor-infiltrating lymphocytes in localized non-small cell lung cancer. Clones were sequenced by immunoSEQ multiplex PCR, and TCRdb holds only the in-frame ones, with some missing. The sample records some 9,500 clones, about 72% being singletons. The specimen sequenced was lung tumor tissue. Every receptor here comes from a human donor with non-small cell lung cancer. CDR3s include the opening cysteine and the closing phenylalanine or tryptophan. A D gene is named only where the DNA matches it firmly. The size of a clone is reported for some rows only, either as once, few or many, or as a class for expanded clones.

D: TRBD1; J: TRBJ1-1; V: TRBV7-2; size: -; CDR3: CASSSYRGANTEAFF; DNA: TGTGCCAGCAGCTCCTACAGGGGGGCAAACACTGAAGCTTTCTTT
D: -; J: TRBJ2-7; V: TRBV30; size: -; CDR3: CAWSGGRNEQYF; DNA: TGTGCCTGGAGCGGGGGCCGGAACGAGCAGTACTTC
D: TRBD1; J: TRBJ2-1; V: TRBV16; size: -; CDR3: CASSQFKTGQGAIEQFF; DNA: TGTGCCAGCAGCCAATTCAAGACGGGACAGGGGGCTATTGAGCAGTTCTTC
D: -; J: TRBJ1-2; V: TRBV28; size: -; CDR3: CASSPRGGYGYTF; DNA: TGTGCCAGCAGTCCCCGAGGGGGGTACGGCTACACCTTC
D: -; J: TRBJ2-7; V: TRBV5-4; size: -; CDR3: CASSSGPYEQYF; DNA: TGTGCCAGCAGCTCAGGACCCTACGAGCAGTACTTC
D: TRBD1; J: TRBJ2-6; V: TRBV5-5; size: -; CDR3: CASSSGTGTGANVLTF; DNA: TGTGCCAGCAGCTCCGGGACAGGCACTGGGGCCAACGTCCTGACTTTC
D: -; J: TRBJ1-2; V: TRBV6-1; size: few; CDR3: CASTGISNYGYTF; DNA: TGTGCCAGCACGGGAATATCAAACTATGGCTACACCTTC
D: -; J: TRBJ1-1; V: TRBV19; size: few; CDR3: CASSIGRANTEAFF; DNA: TGTGCCAGTAGTATCGGCAGGGCGAACACTGAAGCTTTCTTT
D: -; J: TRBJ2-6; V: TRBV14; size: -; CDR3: CASSQELLAGANVLTF; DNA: TGTGCCAGCAGCCAAGAGCTCCTTGCTGGGGCCAACGTCCTGACTTTC
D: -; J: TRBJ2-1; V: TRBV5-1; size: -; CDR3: CASSFRDSYNEQFF; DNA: TGCGCCAGCAGCTTCAGGGACTCCTACAATGAGCAGTTCTTC
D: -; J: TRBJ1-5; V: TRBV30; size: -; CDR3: CAWSGPGNQPQHF; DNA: TGTGCCTGGAGTGGGCCAGGCAATCAGCCCCAGCATTTT
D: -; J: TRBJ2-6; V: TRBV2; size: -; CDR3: CASTRAQAGANVLTF; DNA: TGTGCCAGCACCCGAGCGCAGGCTGGGGCCAACGTCCTGACTTTC
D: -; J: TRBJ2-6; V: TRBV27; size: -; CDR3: CASSLSGGSGANVLTF; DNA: TGTGCCAGCAGTTTATCGGGGGGCTCTGGGGCCAACGTCCTGACTTTC
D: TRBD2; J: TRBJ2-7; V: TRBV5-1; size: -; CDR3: CASSWGGEQYF; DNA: TGCGCCAGCAGCTGGGGGGGCGAGCAGTACTTC
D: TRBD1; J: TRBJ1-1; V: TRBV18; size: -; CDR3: CASSPAGGNTEAFF; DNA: TGTGCCAGCTCACCCGCAGGGGGGAACACTGAAGCTTTCTTT
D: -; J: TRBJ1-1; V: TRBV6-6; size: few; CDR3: CASTPGHLNTEAFF; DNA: TGTGCCAGCACCCCCGGGCACCTGAACACTGAAGCTTTCTTT
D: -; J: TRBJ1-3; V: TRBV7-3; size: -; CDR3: CASSLTGSNTIYF; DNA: TGTGCCAGCAGCTTAACGGGGTCGAACACCATATATTTT
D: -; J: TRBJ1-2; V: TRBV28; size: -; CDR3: CASSYRVGTNYGYTF; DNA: TGTGCCAGCAGTTACAGGGTTGGGACCAACTATGGCTACACCTTC
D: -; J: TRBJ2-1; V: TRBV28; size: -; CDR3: CASSLNRWRERGAGAYNEQFF; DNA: TGTGCCAGCAGCCTCAACCGGTGGCGGGAGAGGGGGGCAGGCGCCTACAATGAGCAGTTCTTC
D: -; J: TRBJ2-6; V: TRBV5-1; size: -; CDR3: CASSFTVSGANVLTF; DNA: TGCGCCAGCAGCTTCACAGTTTCTGGGGCCAACGTCCTGACTTTC
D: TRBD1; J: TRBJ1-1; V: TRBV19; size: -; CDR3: CASALRQGALNTEAFF; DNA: TGTGCCAGTGCCCTTCGACAGGGGGCTTTGAACACTGAAGCTTTCTTT
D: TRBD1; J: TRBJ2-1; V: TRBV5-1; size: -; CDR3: CASSLAPGTGVGNEQFF; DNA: TGCGCCAGCAGCTTGGCACCCGGGACAGGGGTCGGGAATGAGCAGTTCTTC
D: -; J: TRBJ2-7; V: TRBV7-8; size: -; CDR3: CASSLAGSSPYEQYF; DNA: TGTGCCAGCAGCCTAGCCGGGAGTTCCCCCTACGAGCAGTACTTC
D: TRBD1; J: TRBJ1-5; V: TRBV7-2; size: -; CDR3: CASSLAWTGDQPQHF; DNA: TGTGCCAGCAGCTTAGCATGGACAGGGGATCAGCCCCAGCATTTT
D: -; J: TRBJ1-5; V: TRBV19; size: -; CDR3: CASTTPRPNGLNQPQHF; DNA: TGTGCCAGTACCACGCCCCGCCCAAACGGGCTCAATCAGCCCCAGCATTTT
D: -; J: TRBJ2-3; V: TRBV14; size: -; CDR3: CASSHRLGVVTSTDTQYF; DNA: TGTGCCAGCAGCCACCGGTTGGGTGTTGTCACTAGCACAGATACGCAGTATTTT
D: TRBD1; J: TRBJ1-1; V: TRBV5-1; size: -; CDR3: CASSLLTGGTEAFF; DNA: TGCGCCAGCAGCTTATTAACAGGGGGCACTGAAGCTTTCTTT
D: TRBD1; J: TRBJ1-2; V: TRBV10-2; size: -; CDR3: CASSEGTGETF; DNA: TGCGCCAGCAGTGAGGGGACAGGGGAGACCTTC
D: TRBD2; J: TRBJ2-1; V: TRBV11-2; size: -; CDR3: CASSLGGLAGSKVYNEQFF; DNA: TGTGCCAGCAGCTTAGGGGGACTAGCGGGATCAAAAGTATACAATGAGCAGTTCTTC
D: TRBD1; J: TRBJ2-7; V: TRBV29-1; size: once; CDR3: CSVGRDRPYEQYF; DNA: TGCAGCGTCGGACGGGACAGACCCTACGAGCAGTACTTC
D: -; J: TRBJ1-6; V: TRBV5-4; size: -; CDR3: CASSPGQGRGYNSPLHF; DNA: TGTGCCAGCAGCCCAGGTCAGGGGCGCGGGTATAATTCACCCCTCCACTTT
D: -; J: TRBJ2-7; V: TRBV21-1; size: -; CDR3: CASSKEGGPGEQYF; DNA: TGTGCCAGCAGCAAAGAGGGAGGGCCCGGGGAGCAGTACTTC
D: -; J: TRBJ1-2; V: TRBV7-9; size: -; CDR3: CASSLGLDTNGYTF; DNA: TGTGCCAGCAGCTTAGGCCTGGACACTAATGGCTACACCTTC
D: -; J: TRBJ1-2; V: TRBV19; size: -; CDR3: CASSIDQDRNYGYTF; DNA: TGTGCCAGTAGTATAGATCAGGACAGAAACTATGGCTACACCTTC
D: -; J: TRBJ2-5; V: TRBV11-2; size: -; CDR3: CASRSTREETQYF; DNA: TGTGCCAGCAGATCAACTAGGGAAGAGACCCAGTACTTC
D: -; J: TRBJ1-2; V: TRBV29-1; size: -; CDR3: CSVETKPNGGGYTF; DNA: TGCAGCGTTGAAACTAAGCCAAACGGTGGTGGCTACACCTTC
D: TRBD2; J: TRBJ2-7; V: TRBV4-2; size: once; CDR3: CASSQDTREGAYEQYF; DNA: TGTGCCAGCAGCCAAGATACCCGGGAGGGAGCCTACGAGCAGTACTTC
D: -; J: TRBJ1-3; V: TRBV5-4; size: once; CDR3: CASSPQIPGAGSGNTIYF; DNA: TGTGCCAGCAGCCCCCAAATCCCGGGGGCAGGTTCTGGAAACACCATATATTTT
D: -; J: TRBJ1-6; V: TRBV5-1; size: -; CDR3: CASSLVSSSYNSPLHF; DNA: TGCGCCAGCAGCTTGGTGAGCAGCTCCTATAATTCACCCCTCCACTTT
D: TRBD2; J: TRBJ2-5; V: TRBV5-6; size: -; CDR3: CASSSRTSGYQETQYF; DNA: TGTGCCAGCAGCTCCCGGACTAGCGGATATCAAGAGACCCAGTACTTC
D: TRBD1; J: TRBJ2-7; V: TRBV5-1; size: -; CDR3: CASSVAGDSTYEQYF; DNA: TGCGCCAGCAGCGTGGCCGGGGACAGCACCTACGAGCAGTACTTC
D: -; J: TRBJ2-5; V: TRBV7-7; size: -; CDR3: CASSRGSTRETQYF; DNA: TGTGCCAGCAGTAGAGGGAGCACTAGGGAGACCCAGTACTTC
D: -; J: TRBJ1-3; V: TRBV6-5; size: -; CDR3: CASSYRGPGDTIYF; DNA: TGTGCCAGCAGTTACCGGGGGCCAGGGGACACCATATATTTT
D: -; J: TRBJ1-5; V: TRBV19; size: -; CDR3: CASSIGGGSNQPQHF; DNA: TGTGCCAGTAGTATAGGCGGCGGAAGCAATCAGCCCCAGCATTTT
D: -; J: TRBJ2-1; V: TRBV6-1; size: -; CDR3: CASSEGGYYNEQFF; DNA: TGTGCCAGCAGTGAGGGGGGCTATTACAATGAGCAGTTCTTC
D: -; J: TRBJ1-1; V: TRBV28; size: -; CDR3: CASSLGGKNTEAFF; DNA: TGTGCCAGCAGTTTAGGGGGGAAGAACACTGAAGCTTTCTTT
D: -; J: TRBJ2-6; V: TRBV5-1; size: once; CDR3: CASSFQGKTYSGANVLTF; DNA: TGCGCCAGCAGCTTCCAGGGCAAGACCTACTCTGGGGCCAACGTCCTGACTTTC
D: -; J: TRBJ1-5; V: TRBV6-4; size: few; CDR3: CASSEFWSNQPQHF; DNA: TGTGCCAGCAGTGAATTCTGGAGCAATCAGCCCCAGCATTTT
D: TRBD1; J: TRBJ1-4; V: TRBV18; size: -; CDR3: CASSPVTGGLNEKLFF; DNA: TGTGCCAGCTCACCAGTGACAGGGGGGTTGAATGAAAAACTGTTTTTT
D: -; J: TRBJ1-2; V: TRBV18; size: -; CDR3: CASSPQGGTGTNYGYTF; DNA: TGTGCCAGCTCACCACAGGGGGGGACCGGGACTAACTATGGCTACACCTTC
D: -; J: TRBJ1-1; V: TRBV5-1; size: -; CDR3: CASSFQGSLPEAFF; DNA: TGCGCCAGCAGCTTTCAGGGGTCATTGCCTGAAGCTTTCTTT
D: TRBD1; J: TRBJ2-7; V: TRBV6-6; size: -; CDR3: CASSPIGDSHYEQYF; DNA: TGTGCCAGCAGCCCGATCGGGGACAGCCACTACGAGCAGTACTTC
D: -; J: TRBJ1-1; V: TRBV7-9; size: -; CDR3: CASSPAEGRGFF; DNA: TGTGCCAGCAGCCCCGCCGAGGGTCGGGGTTTCTTT
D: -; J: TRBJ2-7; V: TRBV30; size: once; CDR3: CAWSIGRGGYEQYF; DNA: TGTGCCTGGAGTATCGGCAGAGGCGGTTACGAGCAGTACTTC
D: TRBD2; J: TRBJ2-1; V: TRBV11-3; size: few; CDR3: CASSPNAGVEQFF; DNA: TGTGCCAGCAGCCCAAACGCGGGAGTTGAGCAGTTCTTC
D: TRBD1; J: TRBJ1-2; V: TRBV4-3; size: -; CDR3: CASSQSTGVYGYTF; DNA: TGCGCCAGCAGCCAGTCTACAGGGGTCTATGGCTACACCTTC
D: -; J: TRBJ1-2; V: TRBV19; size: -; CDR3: CASSTDRRANYGYTF; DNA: TGTGCCAGTAGTACTGACAGACGGGCTAACTATGGCTACACCTTC